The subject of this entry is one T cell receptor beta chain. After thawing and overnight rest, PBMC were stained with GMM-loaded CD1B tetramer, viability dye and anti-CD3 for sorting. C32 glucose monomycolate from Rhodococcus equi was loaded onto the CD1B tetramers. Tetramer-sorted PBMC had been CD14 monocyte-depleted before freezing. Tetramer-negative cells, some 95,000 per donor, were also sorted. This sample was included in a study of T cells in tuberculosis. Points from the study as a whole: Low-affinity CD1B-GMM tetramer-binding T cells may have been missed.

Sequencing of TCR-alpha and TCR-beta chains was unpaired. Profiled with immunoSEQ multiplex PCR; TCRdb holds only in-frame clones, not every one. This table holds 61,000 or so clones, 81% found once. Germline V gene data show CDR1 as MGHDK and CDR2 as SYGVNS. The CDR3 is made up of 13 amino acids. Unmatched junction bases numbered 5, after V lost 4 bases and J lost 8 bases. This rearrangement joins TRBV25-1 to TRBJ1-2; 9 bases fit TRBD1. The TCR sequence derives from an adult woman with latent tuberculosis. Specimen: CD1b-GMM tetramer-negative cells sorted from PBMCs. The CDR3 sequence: CASSAPDRGGYTF. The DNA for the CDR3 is TGTGCCAGCAGTGCCCCGGACAGGGGAGGCTACACCTTC.